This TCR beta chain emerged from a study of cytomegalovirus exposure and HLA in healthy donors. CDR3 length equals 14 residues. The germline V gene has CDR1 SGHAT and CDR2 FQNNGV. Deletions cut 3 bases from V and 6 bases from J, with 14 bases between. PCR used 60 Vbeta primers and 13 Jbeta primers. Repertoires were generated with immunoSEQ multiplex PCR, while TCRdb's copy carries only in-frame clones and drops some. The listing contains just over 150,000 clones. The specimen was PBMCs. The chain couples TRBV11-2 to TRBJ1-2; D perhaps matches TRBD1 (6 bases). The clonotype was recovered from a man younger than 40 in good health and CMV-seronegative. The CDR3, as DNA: TGTGCCAGCAGCTTCAACGCAGGGGAGAATGGCTACACCTTC. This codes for CASSFNAGENGYTF.